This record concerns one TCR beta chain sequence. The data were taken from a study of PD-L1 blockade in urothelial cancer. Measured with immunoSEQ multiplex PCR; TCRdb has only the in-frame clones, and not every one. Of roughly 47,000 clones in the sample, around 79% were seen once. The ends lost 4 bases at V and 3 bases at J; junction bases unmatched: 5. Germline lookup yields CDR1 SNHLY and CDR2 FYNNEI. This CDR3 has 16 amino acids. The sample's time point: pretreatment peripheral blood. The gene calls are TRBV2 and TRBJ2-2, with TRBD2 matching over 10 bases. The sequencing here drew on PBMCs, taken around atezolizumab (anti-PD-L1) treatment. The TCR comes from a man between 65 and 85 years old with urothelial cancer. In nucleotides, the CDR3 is TGTGCCAGCAGTGTGACTAGCGGGCGAGACACCGGGGAGCTGTTTTTT. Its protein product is CASSVTSGRDTGELFF.